The next 17 T cell receptor beta chains were all read from a single sample in a study of control samples from healthy donors and cancer patients. The data were produced by immunoSEQ multiplex PCR, yet TCRdb's version contains in-frame clones alone and is incomplete. The top ten hold 3.2% of the sample, which has 140,000 or so clones, 75% to 95% seen once. Sequencing was done on a sample of blood. These receptors all come from a man aged 25-40 years in good health.

The chain combines TRBV28 with TRBJ2-3; the D gene is possibly TRBD2 (5 bases). Germline assignment: CDR1 MDHEN and CDR2 SYDVKM. The CDR3 is made up of 15 amino acids. V lost 5 bases and J lost 3, with 15 bases in between. Written as DNA, the CDR3 is TGTGCCAGCAGTCCCCTTCGTACTAGAACAGATACGCAGTATTTT. This codes for CASSPLRTRTDTQYF.

The J gene is TRBJ2-7, the V gene TRBV12-3 or TRBV12-4; D might be TRBD1 or TRBD2, each matching 5 bases. This CDR3 spans 11 amino acids. The germline V and J ends were trimmed by 7 bases and 4 bases, with 8 bases remaining between them. The CDR3 loop is CASMGDYEQYF. The CDR3 nucleotides are TGTGCCAGCATGGGGGATTACGAGCAGTACTTC.

The chain is built from TRBV6-5 and TRBJ2-3; D is undetermined. The length of the CDR3 is 13 residues. Germline V gene lookup returns CDR1 MNHEY and CDR2 SVGAGI. V gave up 2 bases and J gave up 6 bases, with 9 bases separating them. CDR3 in DNA: TGTGCCAGCAGTTACGATCATGCGGATACGCAGTATTTT. Residues: CASSYDHADTQYF.

V gene TRBV5-4 combines with J gene TRBJ1-4, with unresolved D. V dropped 0 bases and J dropped 5 bases, with 14 bases sitting between them. CDR1 SGHNT and CDR2 YYREEE come from the germline V gene (reference sequence). The CDR3 runs 16 residues. The CDR3 loop reads CASSLGGRVLNEKLFF. Written as DNA, the CDR3 is TGTGCCAGCAGCTTGGGAGGAAGGGTTCTGAATGAAAAACTGTTTTTT.

The rearrangement links TRBV7-8 to TRBJ2-2; D gene ambiguous. This CDR3 comprises 18 residues. The germline V and J ends were trimmed by 2 bases and 7 bases, with 23 bases remaining between them. In germline, CDR1 is SGHVS, CDR2 FQNEAQ. In DNA, the CDR3 is TGTGCCAGCAGCTTACCCGCAGAAGGAGATGGGCTGGGCGGGGAGCTGTTTTTT. Protein: CASSLPAEGDGLGGELFF.

The CDR3 here is CASSGGPQGEEPQHF. CDR3 in DNA: TGCGCCAGCAGTGGGGGCCCGCAGGGAGAGGAGCCCCAGCATTTT. J is TRBJ1-5 and V is TRBV23-1, with D possibly TRBD1 on 6 matching bases. TRBV23-1 is reported as an ORF; its role is uncertain. This CDR3 contains 15 residues. V gave up 5 bases and J gave up 8 bases, with 19 bases separating them.

Notes on this clone: This sample includes further DNA sequences coding for the same CDR3. This chain joins TRBV27 and TRBJ2-1; D possibly uses TRBD1 or TRBD2 (5 bases each). V was shortened by 4 bases and J by 4 bases, with 11 bases between the two germline ends. Germline loops: CDR1 MNHEY, CDR2 SMNVEV (reference sequence). The CDR3 has 14 residues. The CDR3 bases are TGTGCCAGCAGTTCGCCGGGGCAATACAATGAGCAGTTCTTC. This encodes CASSSPGQYNEQFF.

This chain connects TRBV9 to TRBJ1-2; D is possibly TRBD1 (5 bases). This CDR3 spans 14 amino acids. CDR1 is SGDLS and CDR2 is YYNGEE in the germline V gene. Trimming left V 6 bases short and J 8 bases short, with 20 bases between. The CDR3 loop reads CASTPTPRGEGYTF. DNA of the CDR3: TGTGCCAGCACACCAACACCTAGGGGAGAGGGCTACACCTTC.

This chain connects TRBV12-5 to TRBJ2-3; perhaps D is TRBD1 or TRBD2 (5 bases each). This CDR3 region has 18 residues. The V gene's germline CDR1 is LGHNT and CDR2 FRNRAP. V was cut by 0 bases and J by 4 bases, with 20 bases left in between. The CDR3 reads CASGLVLGAQIGSDTQYF. Written as DNA, the CDR3 is TGTGCTAGTGGTTTGGTACTCGGGGCCCAGATAGGGTCAGATACGCAGTATTTT.

Worth noting for this clone: Germline is not matched at one junction end, which may reflect a read error. V is TRBV19 and J is TRBJ2-1; TRBD1 might be the D (6 bases). There are 13 residues in the CDR3. Germline V CDR1 and CDR2: LNHDA, SQIVND (reference sequence). The CDR3 reads CASSNRAHNEQFF. CDR3 bases: TGTGCTAGTAGTAACAGGGCCCACAATGAGCAGTTCTTC.

The J gene is TRBJ1-6, the V gene TRBV5-1, with 7 positions matching TRBD1. V trimming: 6 bases; J trimming: 0 bases; junction bases outside the gene matches: 9. This CDR3 has 17 amino acids. Germline V CDR1 and CDR2: SGHRS, YFSETQ. The CDR3 spells CASTSGQASSYNSPLHF. CDR3 nucleotides: TGCGCCAGCACCTCAGGACAGGCCAGCTCCTATAATTCACCCCTCCACTTT.

Written as DNA, the CDR3 is TGTGCCTGGCGTATGGTCAATGAGCAGTTCTTC. It translates to CAWRMVNEQFF. The J gene is TRBJ2-1, the V gene TRBV30; no clear D gene. With 5 bases removed from V and 6 bases from J, the gap between germline ends came to 8 bases. The CDR3 covers 11 residues. Germline loops: CDR1 GTSNPN, CDR2 SVGIG (reference sequence).

Comment on this clone: Likely a read error: the CDR3 ends without its conserved phenylalanine or tryptophan. Because the CDR3's place on the DNA is in doubt, the DNA is left out and the CDR3 is given as listed by TCRdb. V is TRBV12-3 or TRBV12-4 and J is TRBJ1-4; TRBD1, as called in the table, went unchecked against the DNA. The length of the CDR3 is 12 amino acids, counting both ends. CDR3 amino acids: CASSADRGSLVV.

The V gene is TRBV6-5, the J gene TRBJ2-3, with 10 bases matching TRBD1. J lost 4 bases, V lost 5 bases, and 3 bases had no gene match. The V gene's germline CDR1 is MNHEY and CDR2 SVGAGI. The CDR3 runs 14 residues. CDR3 loop: CASSRTGGADTQYF. CDR3 DNA: TGTGCCAGCAGTCGGACAGGGGGTGCAGATACGCAGTATTTT.

The chain recombines TRBV28 with TRBJ1-3; D gene ambiguous. Germline V gives CDR1 MDHEN, CDR2 SYDVKM. V lost 3 bases and J lost 6, with 15 bases in between. This CDR3 is built from 15 residues. This CDR3 reads CASSLGRRAVNTIYF. The DNA for the CDR3 is TGTGCCAGCAGTTTGGGGAGGAGGGCAGTAAACACCATATATTTT.

The gene calls are TRBV7-2 and TRBJ2-3; TRBD1 matches at 9 bases. Germline assignment: CDR1 SGHTA and CDR2 FQGNSA. The CDR3 is 15 residues long. With V trimmed by 5 bases and J by 7 bases, 10 bases remained unmatched. The CDR3 is CASSGTGTGRNTQYF. CDR3 nucleotide sequence: TGTGCCAGCAGCGGGACCGGGACAGGGCGAAATACGCAGTATTTT.

This rearrangement joins TRBV11-2 to TRBJ1-3; D is unresolved. Germline V gene data show CDR1 as SGHAT and CDR2 as FQNNGV. This CDR3 is 16 amino acids long. Trimming removed 0 bases at V and 0 bases at J, with 9 bases between. The CDR3 DNA follows: TGTGCCAGCAGCTTAGATAGGCCATTCTCTGGAAACACCATATATTTT. Protein: CASSLDRPFSGNTIYF.